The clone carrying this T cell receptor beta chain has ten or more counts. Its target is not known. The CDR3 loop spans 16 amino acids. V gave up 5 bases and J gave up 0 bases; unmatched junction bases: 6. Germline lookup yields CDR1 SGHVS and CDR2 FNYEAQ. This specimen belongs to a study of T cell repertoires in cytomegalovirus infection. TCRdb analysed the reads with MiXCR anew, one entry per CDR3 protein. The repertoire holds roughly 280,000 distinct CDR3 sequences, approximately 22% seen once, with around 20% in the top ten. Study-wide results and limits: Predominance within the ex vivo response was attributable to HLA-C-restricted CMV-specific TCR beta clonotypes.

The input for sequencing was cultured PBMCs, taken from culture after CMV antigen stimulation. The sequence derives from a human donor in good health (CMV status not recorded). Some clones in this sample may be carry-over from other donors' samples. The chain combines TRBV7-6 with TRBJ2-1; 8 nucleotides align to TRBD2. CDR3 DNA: TGTGCCAGCAGCCCCTTAGCGGGAACCTCCTACAATGAGCAGTTCTTC. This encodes CASSPLAGTSYNEQFF.